This T cell receptor (beta chain) was sequenced in a study of T cells after yellow fever vaccination (dated by TCRdb to between 2018 and 2021). For context, the study as a whole: The SMART-Seq v4 Ultra Low Input RNA kit was used to prepare libraries from fractions with low cell numbers. To track T-cell clones before and after primary and booster YFV17D yellow fever vaccination, bulk TCR alpha and beta repertoires were sequenced longitudinally. Two healthy male donors, one aged 18 to 30 and one aged 30 to 40 years, were included in the cohort. Blood samples were taken at several timepoints before and after primary and secondary immunization, and bulk PBMC replicates and cell subsets were isolated. Overall study outcomes, separate from this receptor: A small fraction of clonotypes appeared in both the CD4 and CD8 compartments, likely as a result of convergent recombination. After the booster, most clones that had expanded after primary vaccination were detected again (approximately 96% of CD4 and 70% to 90% of CD8), suggesting broad maintenance of memory. Because the study included only two donors, the extent to which the findings can be generalized is limited. Computational filtering was required because FACS-sorted repertoires could contain abundant contaminating clonotypes from the bulk population. The secondary T-cell response was weaker than the primary response but faster, peaking on day 5 instead of day 15.

TCR cDNA was synthesized by 5'RACE template switching, which introduced a universal primer site and unique molecular identifiers. Priming for cDNA synthesis came from both the TCR alpha and TCR beta constant segments. Libraries were amplified in two PCR steps, with sample barcodes and sequencing adapters added in the second step. Sequencing of libraries was performed on Illumina HiSeq 2500 (2x100 bp) or NovaSeq (2x150 bp). Turning to the authors' computational methods: Reads were demultiplexed and collapsed into UMI consensus sequences with MIGEC, and V(D)J alignment was performed with MiXCR. Vaccine-responding clonotypes were defined with edgeR using replicate PBMC samples, requiring FDR below 0.01 and a log2 fold change above 5 up to day 15. CD4 or CD8 identity was assigned to each bulk clonotype according to whether the clonotype was present at higher abundance in the sequenced CD4 repertoire or the sequenced CD8 repertoire. TCRdb handled the public reads itself, with Q25 trimming in fastp and clone calling in MiXCR, and kept productive beta chains. Each entry is one CDR3 protein sequence, shown with its most common DNA and genes. It is TCRdb's table, rather than the study itself, that gives the V and J calls and clone size. A total of around 530,000 distinct CDR3 sequences appear in this sample, around a sixth of them only once. Around 16% of the sample belongs to the ten largest clones.

The sample's treatment or condition label is to be understood as: live attenuated yellow fever vaccine strain. Two biological replicates of bulk PBMCs were collected at each blood-draw timepoint. A standard Ficoll-Paque protocol was used to isolate PBMCs from peripheral blood. TriZol was used to extract RNA from bulk PBMCs, CD4 and CD8 fractions, and dextramer-positive and dextramer-negative fractions. This clonotype was counted many times. What antigen it recognizes has not been identified. No qualities accompany the bases; no much larger clone lies one base away. The CDR1 and CDR2 encoded by the germline V gene are MNHNS and SASEGT. Clipping removes 6 bases from V and 5 bases from J, with 4 as the unmatched junction base count. Including the terminal cysteine and phenylalanine, the CDR3 comprises 14 residues. Here the CDR3 DNA is all that survives: 42 bases in frame from base 1.

The chain employs TRBV6-1 and TRBJ2-2; 9 nucleotides in the junction match TRBD1. The clonotype originates from a man aged 18 to 30 who received the YFV17D yellow fever vaccine. The sequences come from PBMCs, collected 5 to 6 days after the first yellow fever vaccination. The bases read TGTGCCAGCAGGACGACAGGGGGGACCGGGGAGCTGTTTTTT. Its protein product is CASRTTGGTGELFF.